This entry is about one TCR beta chain. Antigen unknown. Germline V CDR1 and CDR2: SGHTA, FQGNSA. The V gene lost 5 bases and the J gene lost 3 bases, with 18 bases spanning the gap. The CDR3 covers 16 residues. 60 Vbeta and 13 Jbeta primers were used in PCR. The repertoire was sequenced with immunoSEQ multiplex PCR; TCRdb's copy has only in-frame clones and lacks some. The sample consists of approximately 97,000 clones, about 79% of them appearing once. The sample is drawn from a study of cytomegalovirus exposure and HLA in healthy donors. Study observations and caveats: A later analysis appeared to link common viral pathogens to several of the most significant clusters.

This chain links TRBV7-2 with TRBJ2-3; perhaps TRBD1 as D (6 bases). The clonotype was recovered from a male donor in good health and CMV-seropositive. Sequencing was performed on PBMCs. CDR3 residues: CASSRLRTGRTDTQYF. The CDR3 coding sequence is TGTGCCAGCAGCCGACTTCGTACAGGGAGAACAGATACGCAGTATTTT.